The TCR beta chain described here comes from a study of cytomegalovirus exposure and HLA in healthy donors. Study information: Researchers previously reported finding roughly 120 million unique TCR beta sequences from 170 million or so T cells. Findings of the study overall: Presence/absence analyses supposed approximately even sequencing depth among donors. Earlier analysis yielded a pattern in which most TCR beta V segments were productive about 90% or about 30% of the time. Some V segments, TRBV6-2 and TRBV6-3 among them, were indistinguishable and were therefore excluded.

The CDR3 totals 19 residues. CDR1 is MGHRA and CDR2 is YSYEKL in the germline V gene. The V segment lost 1 base and the J segment 2 bases; nucleotides outside the gene matches: 14. The PCR ran on 60 Vbeta and 13 Jbeta primers. Measured with immunoSEQ multiplex PCR; TCRdb has only the in-frame clones, and not every one. Found here are around 180,000 clones, about 80% of them singletons; the top ten hold about 0.5%. Turning to this clone: Its antigen is as yet unknown.

The sequencing sample was made of PBMCs. The TCR sequence derives from a woman aged 50 to 65 in good health and CMV-seronegative. The chain uses TRBV4-1 and TRBJ2-3; 8 nucleotides match TRBD2. Here the CDR3 DNA reads TGCGCCAGCAGCCAAGTCTATTACGGGGGGGCGGACCACACAGATACGCAGTATTTT. This translates into CASSQVYYGGADHTDTQYF.